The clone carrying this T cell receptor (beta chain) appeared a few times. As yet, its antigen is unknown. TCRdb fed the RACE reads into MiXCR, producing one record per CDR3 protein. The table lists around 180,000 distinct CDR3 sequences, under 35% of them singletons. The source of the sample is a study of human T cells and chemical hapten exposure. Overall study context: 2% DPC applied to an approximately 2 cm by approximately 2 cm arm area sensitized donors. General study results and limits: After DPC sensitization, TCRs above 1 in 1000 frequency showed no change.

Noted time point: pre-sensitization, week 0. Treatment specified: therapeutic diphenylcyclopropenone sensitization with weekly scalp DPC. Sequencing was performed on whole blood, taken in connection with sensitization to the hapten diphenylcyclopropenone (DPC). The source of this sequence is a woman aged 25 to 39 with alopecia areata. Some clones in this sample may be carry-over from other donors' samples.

The CDR3 bases are TGTGCAAGTCGCCCTAGGACTAGCGGTTACAATGAGCAGTTCTTC. It encodes CASRPRTSGYNEQFF. The rearrangement links TRBV12-2 to TRBJ2-1; the DNA was not compared with TRBD2, the D call given in the table. TRBV12-2 is shown as a pseudogene. CDR3 size: 15 residues.